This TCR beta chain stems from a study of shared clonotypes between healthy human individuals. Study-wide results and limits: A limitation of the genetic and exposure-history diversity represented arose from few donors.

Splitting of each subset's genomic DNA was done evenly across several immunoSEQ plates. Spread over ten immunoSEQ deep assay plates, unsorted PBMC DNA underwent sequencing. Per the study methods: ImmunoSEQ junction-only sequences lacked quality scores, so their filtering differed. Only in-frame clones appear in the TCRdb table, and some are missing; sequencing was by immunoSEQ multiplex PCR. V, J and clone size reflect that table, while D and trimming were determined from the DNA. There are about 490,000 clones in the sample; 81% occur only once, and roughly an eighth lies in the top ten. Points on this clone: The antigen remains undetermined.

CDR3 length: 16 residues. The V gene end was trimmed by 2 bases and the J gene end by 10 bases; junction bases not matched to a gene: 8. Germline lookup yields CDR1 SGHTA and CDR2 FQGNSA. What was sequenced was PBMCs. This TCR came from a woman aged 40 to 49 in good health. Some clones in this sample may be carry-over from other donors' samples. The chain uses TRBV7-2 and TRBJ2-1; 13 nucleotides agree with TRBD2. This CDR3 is CASSLTGLAGTREQFF. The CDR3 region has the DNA TGTGCCAGCAGCTTAACGGGACTAGCGGGGACAAGGGAGCAGTTCTTC.